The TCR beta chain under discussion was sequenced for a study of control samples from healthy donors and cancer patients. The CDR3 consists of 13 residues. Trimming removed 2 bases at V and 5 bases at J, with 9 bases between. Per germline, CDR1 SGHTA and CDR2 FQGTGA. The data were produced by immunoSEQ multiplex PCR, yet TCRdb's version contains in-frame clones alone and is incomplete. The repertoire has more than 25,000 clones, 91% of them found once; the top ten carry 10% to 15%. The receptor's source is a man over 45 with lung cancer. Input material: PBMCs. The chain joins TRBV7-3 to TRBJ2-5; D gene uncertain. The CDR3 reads CASSLGPGETQYF. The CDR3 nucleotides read TGTGCCAGCAGCTTAGGGCCTGGGGAGACCCAGTACTTC. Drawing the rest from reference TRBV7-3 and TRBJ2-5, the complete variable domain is GAGVSQTPSNKVTEKGKYVELRCDPISGHTALYWYRQSLGQGPEFLIYFQGTGAADDSGLPNDRFFAVRPEGSVSTLKIQRTERGDSAVYLCASSLGPGETQYFGPGTRLLVL.